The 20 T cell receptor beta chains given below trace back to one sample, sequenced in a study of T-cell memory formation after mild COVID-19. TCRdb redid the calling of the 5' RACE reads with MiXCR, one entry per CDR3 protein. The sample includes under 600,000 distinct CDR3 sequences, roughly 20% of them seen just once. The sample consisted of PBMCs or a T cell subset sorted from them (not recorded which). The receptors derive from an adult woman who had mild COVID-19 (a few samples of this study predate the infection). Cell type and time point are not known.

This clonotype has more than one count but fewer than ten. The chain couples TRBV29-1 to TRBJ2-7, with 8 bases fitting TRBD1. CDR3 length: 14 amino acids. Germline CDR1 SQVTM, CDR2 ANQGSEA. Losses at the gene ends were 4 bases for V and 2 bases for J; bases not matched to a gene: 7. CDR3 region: CSVVIGTGAYEQYF. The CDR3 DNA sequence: TGCAGCGTTGTAATCGGGACAGGAGCCTACGAGCAGTACTTC.

CDR3 amino acids: CASTQGQGSYEQYF. The CDR3 DNA follows: TGCGCCAGCACCCAGGGACAGGGGTCCTACGAGCAGTACTTC. The chain uses TRBV5-1 and TRBJ2-7, with 10 nucleotides matching TRBD1. The CDR3 runs to 14 residues. V lost 6 bases to trimming and J lost 1 base; unmatched junction nucleotides: 4. The germline gives CDR1 SGHRS, CDR2 YFSETQ. The full variable domain, its missing parts supplied by reference TRBV5-1 and TRBJ2-7, is KAGVTQTPRYLIKTRGQQVTLSCSPISGHRSVSWYQQTPGQGLQFLFEYFSETQRNKGNFPGRFSGRQFSNSRSEMNVSTLELGDSALYLCASTQGQGSYEQYFGPGTRLTVT.

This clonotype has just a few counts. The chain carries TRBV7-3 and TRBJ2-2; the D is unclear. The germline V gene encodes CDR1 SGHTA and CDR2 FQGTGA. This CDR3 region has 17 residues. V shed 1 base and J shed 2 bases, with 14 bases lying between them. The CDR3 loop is CASSLNPRTANTGELFF. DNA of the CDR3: TGTGCCAGCAGCTTAAACCCCCGAACGGCTAACACCGGGGAGCTGTTTTTT.

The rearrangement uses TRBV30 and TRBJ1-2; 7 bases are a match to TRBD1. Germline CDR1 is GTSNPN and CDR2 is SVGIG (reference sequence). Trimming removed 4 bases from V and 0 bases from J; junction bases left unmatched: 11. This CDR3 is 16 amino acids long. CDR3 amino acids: CAWMRRGHPTNYGYTF. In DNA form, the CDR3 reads TGTGCCTGGATGAGGAGGGGGCACCCTACTAACTATGGCTACACCTTC.

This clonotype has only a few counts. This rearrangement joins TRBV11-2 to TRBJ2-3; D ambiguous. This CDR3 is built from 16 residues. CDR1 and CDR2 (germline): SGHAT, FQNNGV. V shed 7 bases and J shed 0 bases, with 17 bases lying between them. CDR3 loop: CASNHGGLVSTDTQYF. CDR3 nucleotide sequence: TGTGCCAGCAACCACGGTGGGCTAGTAAGCACAGATACGCAGTATTTT.

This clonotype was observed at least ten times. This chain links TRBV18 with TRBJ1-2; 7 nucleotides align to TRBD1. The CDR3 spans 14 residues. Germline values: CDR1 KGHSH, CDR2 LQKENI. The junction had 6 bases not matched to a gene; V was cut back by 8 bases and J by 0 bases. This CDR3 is CASSPDRANYGYTF. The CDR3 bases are TGTGCCAGCAGCCCTGACAGGGCTAACTATGGCTACACCTTC.

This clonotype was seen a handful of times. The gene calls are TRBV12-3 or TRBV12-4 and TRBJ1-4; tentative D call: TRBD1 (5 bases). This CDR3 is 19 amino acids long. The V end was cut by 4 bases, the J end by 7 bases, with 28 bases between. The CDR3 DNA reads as TGTGCCAGCAGTTCCTTTATGACGGGACCTCGGGGGGAGGGTGAAAAACTGTTTTTT. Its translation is CASSSFMTGPRGEGEKLFF.

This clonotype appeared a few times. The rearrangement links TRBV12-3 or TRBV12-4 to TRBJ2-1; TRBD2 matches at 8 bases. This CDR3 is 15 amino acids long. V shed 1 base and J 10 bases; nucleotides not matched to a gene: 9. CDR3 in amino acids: CASSLDGSGMGEQFF. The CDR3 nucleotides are TGTGCCAGCAGTTTAGATGGTAGCGGGATGGGAGAGCAGTTCTTC.

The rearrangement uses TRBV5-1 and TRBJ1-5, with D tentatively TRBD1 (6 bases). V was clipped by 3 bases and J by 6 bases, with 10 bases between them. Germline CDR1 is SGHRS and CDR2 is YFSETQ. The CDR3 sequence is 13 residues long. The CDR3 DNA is TGCGCCAGCAGCTCAACAGGGTCTCAGCCCCAGCATTTT. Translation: CASSSTGSQPQHF.

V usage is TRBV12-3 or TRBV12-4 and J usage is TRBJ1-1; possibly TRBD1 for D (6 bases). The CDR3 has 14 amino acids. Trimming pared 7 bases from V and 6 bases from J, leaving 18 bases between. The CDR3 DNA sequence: TGTGCCAGCACCAGAAACGTGGGGGGCTCTGAAGCTTTCTTT. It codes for CASTRNVGGSEAFF.

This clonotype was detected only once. The CDR3 DNA follows: TGCAGTGCTAGAGTCCCAGGGAGCTGGGAGCAGTACTTC. It codes for CSARVPGSWEQYF. The rearrangement links TRBV20-1 to TRBJ2-7; tentatively, D is TRBD1 or TRBD2 (5 bases each). The CDR3 length is 13 residues. Looked up from germline, CDR1 is DFQATT and CDR2 is SNEGSKA (reference sequence). Trimming took off 1 base at V and 7 bases at J, with 14 bases between the two ends.

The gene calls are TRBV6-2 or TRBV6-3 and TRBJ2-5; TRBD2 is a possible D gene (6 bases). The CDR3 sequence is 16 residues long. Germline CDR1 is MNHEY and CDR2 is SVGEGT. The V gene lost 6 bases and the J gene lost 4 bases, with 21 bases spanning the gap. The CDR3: CASSRAHVGEVETQYF. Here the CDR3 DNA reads TGTGCCAGCAGCCGGGCCCACGTAGGGGAGGTAGAGACCCAGTACTTC.

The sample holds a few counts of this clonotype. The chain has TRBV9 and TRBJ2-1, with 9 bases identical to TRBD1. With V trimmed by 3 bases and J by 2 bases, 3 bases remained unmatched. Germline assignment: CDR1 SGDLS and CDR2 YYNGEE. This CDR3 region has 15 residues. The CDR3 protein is CASSEWDRAYNEQFF. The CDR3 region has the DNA TGTGCCAGCAGCGAATGGGACAGGGCCTACAATGAGCAGTTCTTC.

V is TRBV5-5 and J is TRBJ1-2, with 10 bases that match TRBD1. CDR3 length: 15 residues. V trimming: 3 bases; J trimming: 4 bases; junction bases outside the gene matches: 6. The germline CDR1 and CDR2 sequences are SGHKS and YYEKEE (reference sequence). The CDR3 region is CASSSPDRGIYGYTF. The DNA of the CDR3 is TGTGCCAGCAGCTCCCCGGACAGGGGGATCTATGGCTACACCTTC.

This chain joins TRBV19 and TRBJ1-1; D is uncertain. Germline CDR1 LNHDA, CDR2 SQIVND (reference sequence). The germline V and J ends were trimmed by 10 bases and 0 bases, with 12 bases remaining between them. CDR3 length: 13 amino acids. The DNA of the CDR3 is TGTGCCACCGGAAGAACGGTGAACACTGAAGCTTTCTTT. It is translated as CATGRTVNTEAFF.

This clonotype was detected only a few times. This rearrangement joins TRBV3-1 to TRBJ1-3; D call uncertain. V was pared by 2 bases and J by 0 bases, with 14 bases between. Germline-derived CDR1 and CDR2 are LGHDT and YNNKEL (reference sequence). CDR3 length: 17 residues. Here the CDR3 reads CASSQRPGPHSGNTIYF. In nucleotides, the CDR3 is TGTGCCAGCAGCCAAAGACCCGGCCCTCACTCTGGAAACACCATATATTTT.

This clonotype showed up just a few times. CDR3 loop: CASSGRQGSYNEQFF. The CDR3, as DNA: TGTGCCAGCAGTGGAAGACAGGGCTCCTACAATGAGCAGTTCTTC. This sequence joins TRBV25-1 and TRBJ2-1, with 7 bases that match TRBD1. V lost 4 bases, J lost 0 bases, and 3 bases stayed unmatched. This CDR3 spans 15 amino acids. Germline V lookup: CDR1 MGHDK, CDR2 SYGVNS.

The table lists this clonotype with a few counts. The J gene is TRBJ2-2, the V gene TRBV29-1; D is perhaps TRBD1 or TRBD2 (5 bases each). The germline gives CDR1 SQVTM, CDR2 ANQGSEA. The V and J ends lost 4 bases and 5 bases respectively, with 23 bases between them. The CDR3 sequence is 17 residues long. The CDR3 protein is CSVAAGTALMDTGELFF. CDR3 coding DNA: TGCAGCGTTGCCGCCGGGACCGCCTTAATGGATACCGGGGAGCTGTTTTTT.

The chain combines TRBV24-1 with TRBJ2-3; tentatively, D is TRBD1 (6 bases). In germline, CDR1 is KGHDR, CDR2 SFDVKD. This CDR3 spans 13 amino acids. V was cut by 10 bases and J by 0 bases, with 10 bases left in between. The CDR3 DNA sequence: TGTGCCACAGCTGGACAGAGCACAGATACGCAGTATTTT. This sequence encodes CATAGQSTDTQYF.

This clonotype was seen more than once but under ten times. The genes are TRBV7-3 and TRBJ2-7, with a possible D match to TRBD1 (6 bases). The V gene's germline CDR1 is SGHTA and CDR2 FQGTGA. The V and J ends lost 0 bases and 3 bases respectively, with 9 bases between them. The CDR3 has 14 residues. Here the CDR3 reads CASSLTPDSYEQYF. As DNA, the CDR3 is TGTGCCAGCAGCTTAACCCCGGACAGCTACGAGCAGTACTTC. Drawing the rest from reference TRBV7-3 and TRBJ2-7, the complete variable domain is GAGVSQTPSNKVTEKGKYVELRCDPISGHTALYWYRQSLGQGPEFLIYFQGTGAADDSGLPNDRFFAVRPEGSVSTLKIQRTERGDSAVYLCASSLTPDSYEQYFGPGTRLTVT.